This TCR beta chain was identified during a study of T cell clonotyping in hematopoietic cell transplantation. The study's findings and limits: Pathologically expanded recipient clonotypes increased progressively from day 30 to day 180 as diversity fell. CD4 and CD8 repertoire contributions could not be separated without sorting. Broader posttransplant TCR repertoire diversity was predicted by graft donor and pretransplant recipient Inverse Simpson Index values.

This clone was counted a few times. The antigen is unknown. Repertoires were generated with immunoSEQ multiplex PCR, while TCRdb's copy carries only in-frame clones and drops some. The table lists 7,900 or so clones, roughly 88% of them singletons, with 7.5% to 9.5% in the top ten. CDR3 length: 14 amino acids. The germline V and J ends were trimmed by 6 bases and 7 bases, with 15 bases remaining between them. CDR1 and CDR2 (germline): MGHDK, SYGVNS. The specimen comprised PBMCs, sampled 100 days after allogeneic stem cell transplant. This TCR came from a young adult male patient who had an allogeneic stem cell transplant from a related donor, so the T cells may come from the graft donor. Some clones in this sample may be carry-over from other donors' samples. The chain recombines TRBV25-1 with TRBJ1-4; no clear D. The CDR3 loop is CASRSTWVGEKLFF. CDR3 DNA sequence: TGTGCCAGCAGATCCACCTGGGTAGGTGAAAAACTGTTTTTT.